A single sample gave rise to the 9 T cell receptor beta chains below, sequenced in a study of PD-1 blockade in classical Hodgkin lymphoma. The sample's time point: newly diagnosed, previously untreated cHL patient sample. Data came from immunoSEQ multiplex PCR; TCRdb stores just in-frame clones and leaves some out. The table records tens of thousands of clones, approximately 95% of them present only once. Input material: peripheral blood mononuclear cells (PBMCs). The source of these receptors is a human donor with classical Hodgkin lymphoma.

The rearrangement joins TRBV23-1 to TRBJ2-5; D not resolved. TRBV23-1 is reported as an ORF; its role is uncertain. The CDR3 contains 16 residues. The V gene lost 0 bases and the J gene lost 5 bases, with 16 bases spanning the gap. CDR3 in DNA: TGCGCCAGCAGTCAATCGTTCGACACACCCCGGGAGACCCAGTACTTC. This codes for CASSQSFDTPRETQYF.

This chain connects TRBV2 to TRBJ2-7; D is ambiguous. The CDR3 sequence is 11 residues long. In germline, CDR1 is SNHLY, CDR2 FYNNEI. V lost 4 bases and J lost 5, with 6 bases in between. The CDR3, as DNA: TGTGCCAGCAGTGTGGGCCACGAGCAGTACTTC. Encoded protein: CASSVGHEQYF.

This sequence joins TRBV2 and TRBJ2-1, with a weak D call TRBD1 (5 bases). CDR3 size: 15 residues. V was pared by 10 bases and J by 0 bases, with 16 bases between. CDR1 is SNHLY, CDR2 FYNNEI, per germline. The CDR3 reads CATRLTVTSYNEQFF. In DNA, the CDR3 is TGTGCCACCAGATTGACAGTCACCTCCTACAATGAGCAGTTCTTC. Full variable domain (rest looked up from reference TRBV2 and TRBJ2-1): EPEVTQTPSHQVTQMGQEVILRCVPISNHLYFYWYRQILGQKVEFLVSFYNNEISEKSEIFDDQFSVERPDGSNFTLKIRSTKLEDSAMYFCATRLTVTSYNEQFFGPGTRLTVL.

The CDR3 DNA reads TGTGCCAGCAGCTTACTTGAGCGGGGGGGAGATGGCTACACCTTC. This gives the protein CASSLLERGGDGYTF. V is TRBV7-2 and J is TRBJ1-2, with D perhaps matching TRBD1 (5 bases). Per germline, CDR1 SGHTA and CDR2 FQGNSA. The CDR3 totals 15 residues. Trimming removed 2 bases at V and 6 bases at J, with 16 bases between.

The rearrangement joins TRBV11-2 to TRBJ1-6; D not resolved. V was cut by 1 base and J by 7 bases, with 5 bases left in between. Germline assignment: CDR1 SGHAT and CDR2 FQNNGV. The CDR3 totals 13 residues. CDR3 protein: CASSLGINSPLHF. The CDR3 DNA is TGTGCCAGCAGCTTAGGGATAAATTCACCCCTCCACTTT. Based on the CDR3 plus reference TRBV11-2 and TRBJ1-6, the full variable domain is EAGVAQSPRYKIIEKRQSVAFWCNPISGHATLYWYQQILGQGPKLLIQFQNNGVVDDSQLPKDRFSAERLKGVDSTLKIQPAKLEDSAVYLCASSLGINSPLHFGNGTRLTVT.

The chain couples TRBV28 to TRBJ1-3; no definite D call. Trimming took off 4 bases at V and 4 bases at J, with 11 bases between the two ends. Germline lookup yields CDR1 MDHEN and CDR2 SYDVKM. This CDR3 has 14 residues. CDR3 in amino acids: CASSWSPAGNTIYF. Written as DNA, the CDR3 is TGTGCCAGCAGTTGGTCCCCGGCGGGAAACACCATATATTTT.

The DNA for the CDR3 is TGTGCCAGCAGTCGGGGACAGTCCCCTGACTATGGCTACACCTTC. It specifies CASSRGQSPDYGYTF. V usage is TRBV6-6 and J usage is TRBJ1-2; 7 bases agree with TRBD1. Trimming cost V 5 bases and J 3 bases; bases outside gene matches: 9. The CDR3 is made up of 15 amino acids. Germline V CDR1 and CDR2: MNHNY, SVGAGI (reference sequence).

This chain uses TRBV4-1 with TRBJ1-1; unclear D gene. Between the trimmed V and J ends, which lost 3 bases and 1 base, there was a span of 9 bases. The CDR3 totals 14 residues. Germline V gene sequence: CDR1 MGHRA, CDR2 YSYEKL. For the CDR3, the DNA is TGCGCCAGCAGCCATCCCACCCAGAACACTGAAGCTTTCTTT. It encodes CASSHPTQNTEAFF.

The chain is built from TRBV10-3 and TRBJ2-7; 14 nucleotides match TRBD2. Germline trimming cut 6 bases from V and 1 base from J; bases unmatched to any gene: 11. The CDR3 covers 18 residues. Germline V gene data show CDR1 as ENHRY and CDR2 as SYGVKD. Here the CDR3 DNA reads TGTGCCATCAGCCTGGGGACTAGCGGGGGCTTGACATCCTACGAGCAGTACTTC. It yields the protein CAISLGTSGGLTSYEQYF.